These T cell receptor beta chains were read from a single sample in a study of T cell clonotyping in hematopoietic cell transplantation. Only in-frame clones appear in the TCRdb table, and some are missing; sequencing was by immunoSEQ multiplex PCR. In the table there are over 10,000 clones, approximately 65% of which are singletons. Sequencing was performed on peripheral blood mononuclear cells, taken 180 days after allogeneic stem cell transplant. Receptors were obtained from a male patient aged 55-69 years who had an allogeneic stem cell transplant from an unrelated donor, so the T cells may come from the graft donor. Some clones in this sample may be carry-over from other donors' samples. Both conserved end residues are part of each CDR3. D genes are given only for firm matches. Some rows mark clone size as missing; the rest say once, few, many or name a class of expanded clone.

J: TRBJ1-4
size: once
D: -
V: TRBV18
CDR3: CASSPDRTNEKLFF
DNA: TGTGCCAGCTCACCTGACAGAACTAATGAAAAACTGTTTTTT

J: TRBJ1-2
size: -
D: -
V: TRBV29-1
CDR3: CSVGKGYGYTF
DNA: TGCAGCGTTGGGAAGGGTTACGGCTACACCTTC

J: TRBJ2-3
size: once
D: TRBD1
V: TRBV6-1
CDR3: CASSRTGETPDTQYF
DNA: TGTGCCAGCAGCCGGACAGGGGAGACCCCAGATACGCAGTATTTT

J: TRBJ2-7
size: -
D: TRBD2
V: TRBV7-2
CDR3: CASSYRAGRVHEQYF
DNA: TGTGCCAGCAGCTACCGGGCTGGGAGGGTCCACGAGCAGTACTTC

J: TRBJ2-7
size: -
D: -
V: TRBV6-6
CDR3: CASRGRDGNSYEQYF
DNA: TGTGCCAGCAGGGGACGGGACGGAAACTCCTACGAGCAGTACTTC

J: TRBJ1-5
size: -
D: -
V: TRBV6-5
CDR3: CASSPIGASNQPQHF
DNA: TGTGCCAGCAGCCCCATTGGGGCATCCAATCAGCCCCAGCATTTT

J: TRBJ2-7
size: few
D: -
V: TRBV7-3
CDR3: CASSSPTVSYEQYF
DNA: TGTGCCAGCAGCTCCCCGACGGTCTCCTACGAGCAGTACTTC

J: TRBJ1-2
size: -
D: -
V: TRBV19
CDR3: CASRLNGGPYGYTF
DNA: TGTGCCAGCAGACTAAACGGGGGGCCGTATGGCTACACCTTC

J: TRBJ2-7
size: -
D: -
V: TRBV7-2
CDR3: CASSLRAGQIVAYEQYF
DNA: TGTGCCAGCAGCTTAAGGGCAGGTCAAATAGTAGCCTACGAGCAGTACTTC

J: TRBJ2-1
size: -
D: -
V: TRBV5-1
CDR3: CASGGDNEQFF
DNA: TGCGCCAGCGGGGGTGACAATGAGCAGTTCTTC

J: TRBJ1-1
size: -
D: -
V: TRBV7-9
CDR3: CASSLEGGVTEAFF
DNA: TGTGCCAGCAGCTTAGAAGGGGGAGTCACTGAAGCTTTCTTT

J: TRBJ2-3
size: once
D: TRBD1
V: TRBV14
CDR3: CASSPTGGTDTQYF
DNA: TGTGCCAGCAGCCCTACAGGGGGCACAGATACGCAGTATTTT

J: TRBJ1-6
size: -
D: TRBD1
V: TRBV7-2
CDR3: CASSLEGAGNSPLHF
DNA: TGTGCCAGCAGCTTAGAGGGGGCCGGGAATTCACCCCTCCACTTT

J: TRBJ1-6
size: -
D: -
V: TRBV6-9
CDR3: CASGNGPRPVNSPLHF
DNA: TGTGCCAGCGGGAACGGACCGAGGCCTGTTAATTCACCCCTCCACTTT

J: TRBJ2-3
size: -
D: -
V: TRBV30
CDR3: CAWSVLGLGEQYF
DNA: TGTGCCTGGAGTGTACTTGGCCTCGGTGAGCAGTATTTT

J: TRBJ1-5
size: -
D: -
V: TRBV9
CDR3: CASSLRGRVNQPQHF
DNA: TGTGCCAGCAGCTTACGGGGTCGGGTCAATCAGCCCCAGCATTTT

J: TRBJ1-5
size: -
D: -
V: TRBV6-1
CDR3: CASSLTDSNQPQHF
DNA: TGTGCCAGCAGCCTCACTGATAGCAATCAGCCCCAGCATTTT

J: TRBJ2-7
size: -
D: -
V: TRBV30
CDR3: CAWSVELRREQYF
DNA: TGTGCCTGGAGTGTAGAACTACGACGCGAGCAGTACTTC

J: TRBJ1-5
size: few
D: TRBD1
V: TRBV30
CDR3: CAWSRDRGEPQHF
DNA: TGTGCCTGGAGCCGTGACAGGGGGGAGCCCCAGCATTTT

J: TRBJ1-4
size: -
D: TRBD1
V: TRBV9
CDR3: CASSVEGTANEKLFF
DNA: TGTGCCAGCAGCGTAGAAGGGACAGCTAATGAAAAACTGTTTTTT

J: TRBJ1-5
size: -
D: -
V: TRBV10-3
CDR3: CASSEAGSNQPQHF
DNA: TGTGCCAGCAGTGAAGCGGGGAGCAATCAGCCCCAGCATTTT

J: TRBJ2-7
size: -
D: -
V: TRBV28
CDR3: CASSLNGRGSYEQYF
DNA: TGTGCCAGCAGTTTAAACGGGAGAGGTTCCTACGAGCAGTACTTC

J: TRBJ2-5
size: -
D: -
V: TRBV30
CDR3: CAWSVQGQETQYF
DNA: TGTGCCTGGAGTGTACAGGGCCAAGAGACCCAGTACTTC

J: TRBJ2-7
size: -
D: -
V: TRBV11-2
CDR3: CASSFSGDYEQYF
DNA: TGTGCCAGCAGCTTCAGCGGTGACTACGAGCAGTACTTC

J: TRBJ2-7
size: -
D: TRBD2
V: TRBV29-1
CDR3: CSVTGTSGIYEQYF
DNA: TGCAGCGTTACCGGGACTAGCGGGATATACGAGCAGTACTTC

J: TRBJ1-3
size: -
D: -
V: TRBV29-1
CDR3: CSVEEGQTNPSGNTIYF
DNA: TGCAGCGTTGAAGAAGGACAGACTAATCCCTCTGGAAACACCATATATTTT

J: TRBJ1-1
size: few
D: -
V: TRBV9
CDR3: CASSVVSRNTEAFF
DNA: TGTGCCAGCAGCGTAGTGTCGAGGAACACTGAAGCTTTCTTT

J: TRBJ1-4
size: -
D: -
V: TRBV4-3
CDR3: CASSLLTGGDEKLFF
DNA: TGCGCCAGCAGCCTCCTAACGGGGGGCGATGAAAAACTGTTTTTT

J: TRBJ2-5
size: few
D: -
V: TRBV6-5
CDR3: CASSYVRGRGETQYF
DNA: TGTGCCAGCAGTTACGTCCGGGGGCGCGGGGAGACCCAGTACTTC

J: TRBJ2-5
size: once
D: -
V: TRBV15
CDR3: CATSRDPQETQYF
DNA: TGTGCCACCAGCAGAGACCCCCAAGAGACCCAGTACTTC

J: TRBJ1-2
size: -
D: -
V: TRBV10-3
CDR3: CAISESTMGNYGYTF
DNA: TGTGCCATCAGTGAGTCTACGATGGGGAACTATGGCTACACCTTC

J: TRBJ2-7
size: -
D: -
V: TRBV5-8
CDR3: CASSDRNRDEQYF
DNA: TGTGCCAGCAGCGACCGGAACAGGGACGAGCAGTACTTC

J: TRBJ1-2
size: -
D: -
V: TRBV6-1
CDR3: CASSQGYGYTF
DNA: TGTGCCAGCAGCCAGGGCTATGGCTACACCTTC

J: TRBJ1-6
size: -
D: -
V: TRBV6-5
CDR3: CASKIGTGNSPLHF
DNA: TGTGCCAGCAAGATAGGGACGGGCAATTCACCCCTCCACTTT

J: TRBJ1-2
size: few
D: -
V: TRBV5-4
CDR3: CASSLEGVRGYTF
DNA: TGTGCCAGCAGCTTGGAGGGGGTCAGGGGCTACACCTTC

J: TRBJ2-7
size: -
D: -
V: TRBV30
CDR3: CAWSGGPYEQYF
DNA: TGTGCCTGGAGTGGGGGTCCCTACGAGCAGTACTTC

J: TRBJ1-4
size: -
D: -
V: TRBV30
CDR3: CAWSVAGAELFF
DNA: TGTGCCTGGAGTGTTGCAGGGGCAGAACTGTTTTTT

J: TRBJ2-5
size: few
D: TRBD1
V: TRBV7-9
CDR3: CASSLATGEETQYF
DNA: TGTGCCAGCAGCTTAGCGACAGGGGAAGAGACCCAGTACTTC

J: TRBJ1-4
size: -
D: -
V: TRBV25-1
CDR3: CASSEPGRTHGKLFF
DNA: TGTGCCAGCAGTGAACCGGGACGGACGCATGGAAAACTGTTTTTT

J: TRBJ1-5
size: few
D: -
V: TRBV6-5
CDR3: CASSYSIPQPQHF
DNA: TGTGCCAGCAGTTACTCGATACCTCAGCCCCAGCATTTT

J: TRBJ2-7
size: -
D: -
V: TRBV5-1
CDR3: CASSLGPRYEQYF
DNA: TGCGCCAGCAGCTTGGGGCCACGCTACGAGCAGTACTTC

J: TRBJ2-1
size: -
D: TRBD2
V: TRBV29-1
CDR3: CSVEDRSGGRNNEQFF
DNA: TGCAGCGTTGAAGATCGGAGCGGGGGTCGGAACAATGAGCAGTTCTTC

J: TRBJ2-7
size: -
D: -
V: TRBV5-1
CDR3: CASSLDGSYEQYF
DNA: TGCGCCAGCAGCTTGGACGGCTCCTACGAGCAGTACTTC

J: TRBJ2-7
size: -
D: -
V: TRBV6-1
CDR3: CASSQDVSYEQYF
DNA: TGTGCCAGCAGTCAGGACGTTTCCTACGAGCAGTACTTC

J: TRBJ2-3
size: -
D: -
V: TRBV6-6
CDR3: CASSYPGPRGKYF
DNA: TGTGCCAGCAGTTACCCAGGACCGAGGGGGAAGTATTTT

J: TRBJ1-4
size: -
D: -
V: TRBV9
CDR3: CASSVGPATNEKLFF
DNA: TGTGCCAGCAGCGTAGGCCCTGCAACTAATGAAAAACTGTTTTTT

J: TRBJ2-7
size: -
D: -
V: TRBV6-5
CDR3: CASRPQGSSYEQYF
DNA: TGTGCCAGCAGACCCCAGGGTTCTTCCTACGAGCAGTACTTC

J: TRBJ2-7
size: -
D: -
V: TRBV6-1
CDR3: CASSDKRQLISYEQYF
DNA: TGTGCCAGCAGTGACAAGAGACAACTCATTTCCTACGAGCAGTACTTC

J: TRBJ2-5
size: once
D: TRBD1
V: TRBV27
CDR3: CASSPRTGGGLETQYF
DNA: TGTGCCAGCAGTCCCCGGACAGGGGGCGGGTTGGAGACCCAGTACTTC

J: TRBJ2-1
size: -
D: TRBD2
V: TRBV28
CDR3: CATRRRTSDYNEQFF
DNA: TGTGCCACCAGAAGGAGGACTAGCGACTACAATGAGCAGTTCTTC

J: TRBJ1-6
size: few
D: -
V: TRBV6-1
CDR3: CASRDDRTLSPLHF
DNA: TGTGCCAGCAGGGATGACAGGACTCTATCACCCCTCCACTTT

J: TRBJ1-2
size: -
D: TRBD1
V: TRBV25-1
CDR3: CASSGMDRGYGYTF
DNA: TGTGCCAGCAGTGGAATGGACAGGGGCTATGGCTACACCTTC

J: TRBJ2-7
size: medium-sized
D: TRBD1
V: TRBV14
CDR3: CASSQGRGQGAYEQYF
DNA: TGTGCCAGCAGCCAAGGTCGGGGACAGGGGGCTTACGAGCAGTACTTC

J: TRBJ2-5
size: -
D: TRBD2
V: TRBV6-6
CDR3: CASSSRERGETQYF
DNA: TGTGCCAGCAGTTCGCGGGAGCGCGGCGAGACCCAGTACTTC